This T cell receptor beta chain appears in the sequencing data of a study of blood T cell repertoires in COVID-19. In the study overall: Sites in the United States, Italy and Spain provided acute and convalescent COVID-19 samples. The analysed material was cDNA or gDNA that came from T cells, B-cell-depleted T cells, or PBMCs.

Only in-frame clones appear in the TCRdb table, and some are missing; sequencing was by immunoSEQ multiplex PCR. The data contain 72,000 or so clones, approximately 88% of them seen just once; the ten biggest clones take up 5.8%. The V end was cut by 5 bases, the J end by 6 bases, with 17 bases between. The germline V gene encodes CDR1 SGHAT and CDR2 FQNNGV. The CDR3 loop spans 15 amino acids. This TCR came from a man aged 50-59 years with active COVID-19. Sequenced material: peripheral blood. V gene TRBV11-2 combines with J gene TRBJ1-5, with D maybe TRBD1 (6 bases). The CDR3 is CASSEGGGSTQPQHF. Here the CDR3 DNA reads TGTGCCAGCAGCGAAGGGGGGGGTAGTACTCAGCCCCAGCATTTT. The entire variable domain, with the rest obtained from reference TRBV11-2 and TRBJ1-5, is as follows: EAGVAQSPRYKIIEKRQSVAFWCNPISGHATLYWYQQILGQGPKLLIQFQNNGVVDDSQLPKDRFSAERLKGVDSTLKIQPAKLEDSAVYLCASSEGGGSTQPQHFGDGTRLSIL.